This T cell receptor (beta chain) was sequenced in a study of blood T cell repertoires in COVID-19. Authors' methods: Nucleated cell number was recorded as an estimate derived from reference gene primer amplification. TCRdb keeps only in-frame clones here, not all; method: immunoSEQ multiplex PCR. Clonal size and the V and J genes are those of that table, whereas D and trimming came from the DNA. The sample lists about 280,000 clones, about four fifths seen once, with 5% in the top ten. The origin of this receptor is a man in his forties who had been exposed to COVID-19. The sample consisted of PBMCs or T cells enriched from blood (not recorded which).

The CDR3 spells CASSGGRSGKGNTIYF. In DNA, the CDR3 is TGTGCCAGCAGTGGGGGGCGATCTGGGAAAGGAAACACCATATATTTT. The chain recombines TRBV6-1 with TRBJ1-3; the D gene is possibly TRBD1 (6 bases). This CDR3 has 16 amino acids. Germline CDR1 MNHNS, CDR2 SASEGT. The V gene lost 4 bases and the J gene lost 4 bases, with 17 bases spanning the gap.